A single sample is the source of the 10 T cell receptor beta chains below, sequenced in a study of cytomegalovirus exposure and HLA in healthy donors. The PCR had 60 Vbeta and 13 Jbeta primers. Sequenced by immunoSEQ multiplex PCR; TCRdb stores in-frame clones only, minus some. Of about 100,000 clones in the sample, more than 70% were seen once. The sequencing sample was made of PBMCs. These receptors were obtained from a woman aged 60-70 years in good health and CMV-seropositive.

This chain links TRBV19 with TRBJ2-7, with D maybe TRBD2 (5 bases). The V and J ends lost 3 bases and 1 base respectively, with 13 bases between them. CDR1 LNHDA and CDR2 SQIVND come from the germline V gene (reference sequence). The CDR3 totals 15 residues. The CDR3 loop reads CASSIGSTGSYEQYF. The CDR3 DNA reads TGTGCCAGTAGTATCGGATCCACGGGGTCCTACGAGCAGTACTTC.

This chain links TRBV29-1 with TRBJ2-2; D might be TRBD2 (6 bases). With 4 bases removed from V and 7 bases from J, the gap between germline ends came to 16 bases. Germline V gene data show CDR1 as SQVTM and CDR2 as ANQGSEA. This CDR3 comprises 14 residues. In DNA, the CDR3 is TGCAGCGTTGGTTCGGGAGTGGTTGGCGGGGAGCTGTTTTTT. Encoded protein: CSVGSGVVGGELFF.

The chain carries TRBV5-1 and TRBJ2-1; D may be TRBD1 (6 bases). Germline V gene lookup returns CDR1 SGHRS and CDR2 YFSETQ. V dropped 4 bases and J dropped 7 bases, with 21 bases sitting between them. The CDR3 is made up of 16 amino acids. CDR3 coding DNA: TGCGCCAGCAGCCCCTGGACAGAGCCAACAACAAATGAGCAGTTCTTC. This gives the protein CASSPWTEPTTNEQFF.

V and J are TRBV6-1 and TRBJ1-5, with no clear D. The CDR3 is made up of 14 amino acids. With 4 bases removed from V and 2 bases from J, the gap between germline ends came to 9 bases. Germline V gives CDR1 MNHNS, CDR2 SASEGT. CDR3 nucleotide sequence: TGTGCCAGCAGTGCGGTGCTTGGCAATCAGCCCCAGCATTTT. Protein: CASSAVLGNQPQHF.

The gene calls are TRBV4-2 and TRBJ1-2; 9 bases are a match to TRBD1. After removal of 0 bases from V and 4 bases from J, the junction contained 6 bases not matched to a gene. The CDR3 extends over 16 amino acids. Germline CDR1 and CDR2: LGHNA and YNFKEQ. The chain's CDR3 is CASSQDGGTGSYGYTF. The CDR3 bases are TGTGCCAGCAGCCAAGATGGGGGGACAGGGTCCTATGGCTACACCTTC.

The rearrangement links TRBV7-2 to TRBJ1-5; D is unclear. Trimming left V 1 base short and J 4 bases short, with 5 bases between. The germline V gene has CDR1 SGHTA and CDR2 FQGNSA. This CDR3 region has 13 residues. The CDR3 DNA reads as TGTGCCAGCAGCTTAGACGGTAATCAGCCCCAGCATTTT. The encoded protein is CASSLDGNQPQHF.

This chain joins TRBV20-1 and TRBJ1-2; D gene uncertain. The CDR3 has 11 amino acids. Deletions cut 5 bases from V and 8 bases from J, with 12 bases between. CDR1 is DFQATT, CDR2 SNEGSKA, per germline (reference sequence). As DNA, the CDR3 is TGCAGTGCTGTCTTCCCCGGGGGCTACACCTTC. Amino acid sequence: CSAVFPGGYTF.

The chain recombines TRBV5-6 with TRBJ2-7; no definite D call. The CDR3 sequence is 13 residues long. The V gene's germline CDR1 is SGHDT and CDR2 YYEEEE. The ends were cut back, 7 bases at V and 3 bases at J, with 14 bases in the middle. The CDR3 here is CASEKLHLYEQYF. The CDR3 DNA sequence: TGTGCCAGCGAGAAACTTCACCTCTACGAGCAGTACTTC.

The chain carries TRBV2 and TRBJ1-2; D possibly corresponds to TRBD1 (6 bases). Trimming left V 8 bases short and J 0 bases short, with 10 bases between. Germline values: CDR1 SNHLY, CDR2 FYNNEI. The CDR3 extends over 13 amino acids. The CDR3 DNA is TGTGCCAGCCGACAGGAGCCTAACTATGGCTACACCTTC. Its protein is CASRQEPNYGYTF. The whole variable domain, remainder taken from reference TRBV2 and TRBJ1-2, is EPEVTQTPSHQVTQMGQEVILRCVPISNHLYFYWYRQILGQKVEFLVSFYNNEISEKSEIFDDQFSVERPDGSNFTLKIRSTKLEDSAMYFCASRQEPNYGYTFGSGTRLTVV.

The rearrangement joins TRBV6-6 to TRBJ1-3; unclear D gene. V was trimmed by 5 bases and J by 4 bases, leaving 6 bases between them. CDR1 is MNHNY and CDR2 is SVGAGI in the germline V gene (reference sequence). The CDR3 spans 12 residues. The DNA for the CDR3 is TGTGCCAGCAGTACGCGAGGAAACACCATATATTTT. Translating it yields CASSTRGNTIYF.